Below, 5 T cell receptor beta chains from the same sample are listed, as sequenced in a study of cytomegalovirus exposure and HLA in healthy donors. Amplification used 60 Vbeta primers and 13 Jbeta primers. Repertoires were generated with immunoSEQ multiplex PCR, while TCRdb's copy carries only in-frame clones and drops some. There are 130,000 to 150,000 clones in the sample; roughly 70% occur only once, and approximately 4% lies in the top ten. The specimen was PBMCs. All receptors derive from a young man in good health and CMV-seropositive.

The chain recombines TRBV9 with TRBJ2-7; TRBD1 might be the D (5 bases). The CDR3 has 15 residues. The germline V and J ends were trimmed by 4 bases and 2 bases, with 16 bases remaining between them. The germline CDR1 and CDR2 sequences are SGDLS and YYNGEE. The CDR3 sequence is CASSPWSKGTYEQYF. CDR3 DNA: TGTGCCAGCAGCCCTTGGAGTAAGGGGACCTACGAGCAGTACTTC.

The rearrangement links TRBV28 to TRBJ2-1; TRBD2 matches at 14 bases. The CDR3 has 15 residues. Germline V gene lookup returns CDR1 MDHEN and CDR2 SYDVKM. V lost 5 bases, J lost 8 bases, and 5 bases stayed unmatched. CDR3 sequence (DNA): TGTGCCAGCAGTCCGGGACTAGCGGGAGAATATGAGCAGTTCTTC. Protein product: CASSPGLAGEYEQFF. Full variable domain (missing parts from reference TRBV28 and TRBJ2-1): DVKVTQSSRYLVKRTGEKVFLECVQDMDHENMFWYRQDPGLGLRLIYFSYDVKMKEKGDIPEGYSVSREKKERFSLILESASTNQTSMYLCASSPGLAGEYEQFFGPGTRLTVL.

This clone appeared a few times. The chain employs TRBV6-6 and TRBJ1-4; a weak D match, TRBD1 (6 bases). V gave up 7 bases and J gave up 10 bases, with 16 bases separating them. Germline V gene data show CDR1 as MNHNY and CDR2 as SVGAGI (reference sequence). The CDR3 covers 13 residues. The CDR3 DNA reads TGTGCCAGCAACCCGAGGACAGTAGGAAAACTGTTTTTT. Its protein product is CASNPRTVGKLFF.

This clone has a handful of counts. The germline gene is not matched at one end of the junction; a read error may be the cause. This CDR3 is CASSPQGGVRGTEAFF. For the CDR3, the DNA is TGTGCTAGCAGCCCCCAAGGCGGGGTTCGGGGCACTGAAGCTTTCTTT. The chain couples TRBV7-7 to TRBJ1-1; unclear D gene. Germline V gene lookup returns CDR1 SSHAT and CDR2 FNYEAQ (reference sequence). The CDR3 runs to 16 residues.

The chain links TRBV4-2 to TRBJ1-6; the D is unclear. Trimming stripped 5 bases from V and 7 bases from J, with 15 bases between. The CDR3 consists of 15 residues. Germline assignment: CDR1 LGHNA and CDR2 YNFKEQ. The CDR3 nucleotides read TGTGCCAGCAGCTACGCCAGAGGAGGGAATTCACCCCTCCACTTT. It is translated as CASSYARGGNSPLHF.